This T cell receptor (beta chain) was identified in a study of T cell responses to AZD1222 COVID-19 vaccine. This table comes from immunoSEQ multiplex PCR, and its TCRdb copy is limited to in-frame clones, with some not included. The sample shows about 93,000 clones, 85% to 90% of them seen only once. With V trimmed by 6 bases and J by 2 bases, 4 bases remained unmatched. CDR3 size: 13 residues. Germline V gene sequence: CDR1 GTSNPN, CDR2 SVGIG (reference sequence). The sequence derives from an adult who received the AZD1222 COVID-19 vaccine. Here the sequenced sample was peripheral blood, taken 28 days after the second AZD1222 dose. The chain couples TRBV30 to TRBJ1-5, with 7 bases fitting TRBD1. CDR3 protein: CACNQGGNQPQHF. The CDR3 coding sequence is TGTGCCTGCAACCAGGGGGGCAATCAGCCCCAGCATTTT.